This T cell receptor (beta chain) was found in a study of T-cell reconstitution after alpha-beta-depleted transplantation in children. This clonotype occurred many times. Molecular barcoding with unique molecular identifiers was used for the TCRbeta library. TCRdb re-called the PCR reads through MiXCR, storing one row per CDR3 protein. The sample has about 160,000 distinct CDR3 sequences; more than 9.5% are singletons. Germline-derived CDR1 and CDR2 are SGHAT and FQNNGV. The CDR3 is made up of 15 amino acids. Losses at the gene ends were 5 bases for V and 0 bases for J; bases not matched to a gene: 7.

This material consisted of PBMCs, taken before TCRalphabeta/CD19-depleted stem cell transplant. The chain recombines TRBV11-2 with TRBJ2-7, with 7 bases identical to TRBD1. This receptor was obtained from a boy between 2 and 15 years old with acute myeloid leukemia, due to receive a stem cell transplant. Here the CDR3 reads CASSLQGPSSYEQYF. As DNA, the CDR3 is TGTGCCAGCAGCCTACAGGGGCCAAGCTCCTACGAGCAGTACTTC.